These 4 T cell receptor beta chains were all obtained from the same sample, sequenced in a study of blood T cell repertoires in COVID-19. The data were produced by immunoSEQ multiplex PCR, yet TCRdb's version contains in-frame clones alone and is incomplete. Among fewer than 500,000 clones listed, 87% were seen once. The sequencing sample was made of PBMCs or T cells enriched from blood (not recorded which). All receptors derive from a man aged 30 to 45 who had recovered from COVID-19.

The rearrangement links TRBV6-5 to TRBJ2-3; weak D call: TRBD1 (5 bases). This CDR3 has 15 amino acids. Trimming removed 5 bases from V and 2 bases from J, with 14 bases in between. Germline CDR1 is MNHEY and CDR2 is SVGAGI. The CDR3: CASSNRRQSTDTQYF. CDR3 DNA sequence: TGTGCCAGCAGTAACAGAAGACAGTCCACAGATACGCAGTATTTT.

The chain employs TRBV6-5 and TRBJ2-2; no reliable D call. The CDR3 totals 16 residues. The germline CDR1 and CDR2 sequences are MNHEY and SVGAGI. V lost 0 bases and J lost 4, with 12 bases in between. CDR3 residues: CASSYSRWSGTGELFF. CDR3 in DNA: TGTGCCAGCAGTTACTCTCGGTGGTCGGGCACCGGGGAGCTGTTTTTT.

This chain uses TRBV4-1 with TRBJ2-7, with 9 bases fitting TRBD2. The CDR3 runs 16 residues. The germline V gene encodes CDR1 MGHRA and CDR2 YSYEKL. The ends lost 1 base at V and 2 bases at J; junction bases unmatched: 6. CDR3 sequence: CASSQGPSGATYEQYF. CDR3 DNA sequence: TGCGCCAGCAGCCAAGGACCTAGCGGGGCCACCTACGAGCAGTACTTC.

The chain recombines TRBV2 with TRBJ1-5; D unclear. Trimming pared 5 bases from V and 0 bases from J, leaving 20 bases between. The CDR3 length is 18 residues. Germline CDR1 SNHLY, CDR2 FYNNEI. CDR3 in amino acids: CASSSWGGSAHSNQPQHF. In DNA form, the CDR3 reads TGTGCCAGCAGTTCATGGGGAGGGTCGGCGCATAGCAATCAGCCCCAGCATTTT.